The clone carrying this TCR beta chain was picked up a small number of times. Its target is unknown. This sample was taken from a study of T-cell memory formation after mild COVID-19. On the study more broadly: TCR clustering was largely donor specific.

V lost 5 bases and J 2 bases, leaving 13 bases between the germline ends. Germline V gives CDR1 SGHVS, CDR2 FQNEAQ. This CDR3 is 14 amino acids long. General observations from the study: Within pre-infection memory, some responding clones were found, suggesting cross-reactive memory joined. CD4+ clones that contracted lay mainly in CM and EM; CD8+ ones lay in EMRA.

UMIs and sample barcodes were carried by the TCR alpha and TCR beta cDNA libraries that 5'RACE produced using constant-segment primers. MiXCR was run by TCRdb on the 5' RACE reads, yielding one entry per CDR3 protein. The profile shows some 130,000 distinct CDR3 sequences, about a sixth of them singletons. The TCR was taken from an adult woman who had mild COVID-19 (a few samples of this study predate the infection). Cell type and time point are not known. Material: PBMCs or a T cell subset sorted from them (not recorded which). The V gene is TRBV7-8, the J gene TRBJ2-7; a weak D match, TRBD1 (6 bases). CDR3 region: CASSLGQYPYEQYF. In DNA, the CDR3 is TGTGCCAGCAGCCTAGGACAGTACCCCTACGAGCAGTACTTC. The variable domain in full, completed from reference TRBV7-8 and TRBJ2-7, reads GAGVSQSPRYKVAKRGQDVALRCDPISGHVSLFWYQQALGQGPEFLTYFQNEAQLDKSGLPSDRFFAERPEGSVSTLKIQRTQQEDSAVYLCASSLGQYPYEQYFGPGTRLTVT.